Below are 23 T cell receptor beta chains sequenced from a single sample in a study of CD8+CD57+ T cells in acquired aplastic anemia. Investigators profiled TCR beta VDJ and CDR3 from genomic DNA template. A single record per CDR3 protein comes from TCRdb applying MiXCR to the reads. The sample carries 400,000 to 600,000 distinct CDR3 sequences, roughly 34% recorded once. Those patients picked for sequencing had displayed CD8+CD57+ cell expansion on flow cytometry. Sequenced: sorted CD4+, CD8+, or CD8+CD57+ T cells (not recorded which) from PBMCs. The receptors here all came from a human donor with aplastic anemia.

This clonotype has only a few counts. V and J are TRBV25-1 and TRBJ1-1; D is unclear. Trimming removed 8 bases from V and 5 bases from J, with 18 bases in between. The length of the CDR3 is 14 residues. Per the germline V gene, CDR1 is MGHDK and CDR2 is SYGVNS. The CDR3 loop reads CASSPGLGRTEAFF. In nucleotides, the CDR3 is TGTGCCAGCTCACCAGGATTAGGGCGGACTGAAGCTTTCTTT.

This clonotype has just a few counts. CDR3 loop: CASSINHPGLAYNEQFF. The CDR3 DNA is TGTGCCAGTAGTATTAATCACCCAGGGTTGGCCTACAATGAGCAGTTCTTC. The chain couples TRBV19 to TRBJ2-1; a weak D match, TRBD1 (5 bases). From germline, CDR1 is LNHDA and CDR2 SQIVND (reference sequence). V lost 3 bases and J 2 bases, leaving 17 bases between the germline ends. The length of the CDR3 is 17 residues.

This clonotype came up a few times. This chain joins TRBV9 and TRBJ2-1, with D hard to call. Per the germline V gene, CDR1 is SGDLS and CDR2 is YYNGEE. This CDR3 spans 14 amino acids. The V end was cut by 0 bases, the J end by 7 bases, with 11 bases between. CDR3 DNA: TGTGCCAGCAGCGTAGTGAGTAGTCTGAATGAGCAGTTCTTC. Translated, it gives CASSVVSSLNEQFF.

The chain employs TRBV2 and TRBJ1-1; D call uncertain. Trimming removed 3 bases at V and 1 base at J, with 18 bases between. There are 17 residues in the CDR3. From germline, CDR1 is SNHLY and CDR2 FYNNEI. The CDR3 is CASSDGRRSKRNTEAFF. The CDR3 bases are TGTGCCAGCAGTGATGGAAGGAGGTCTAAGAGGAACACTGAAGCTTTCTTT.

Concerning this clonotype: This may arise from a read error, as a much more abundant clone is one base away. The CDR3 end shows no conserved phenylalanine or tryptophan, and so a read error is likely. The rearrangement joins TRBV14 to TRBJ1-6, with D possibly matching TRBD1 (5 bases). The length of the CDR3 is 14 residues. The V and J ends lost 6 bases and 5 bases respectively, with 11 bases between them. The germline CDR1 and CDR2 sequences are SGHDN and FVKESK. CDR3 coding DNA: TGTGCCAGCAGTACCGGACAAGATAATTCACCCCTCCACCTT. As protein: CASSTGQDNSPLHL.

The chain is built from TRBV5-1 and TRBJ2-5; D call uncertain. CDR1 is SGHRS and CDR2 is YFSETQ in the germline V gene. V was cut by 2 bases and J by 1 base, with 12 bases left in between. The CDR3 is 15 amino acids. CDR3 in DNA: TGCGCCAGCAGCTTTGGGATCGGAGCCCAAGAGACCCAGTACTTC. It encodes CASSFGIGAQETQYF.

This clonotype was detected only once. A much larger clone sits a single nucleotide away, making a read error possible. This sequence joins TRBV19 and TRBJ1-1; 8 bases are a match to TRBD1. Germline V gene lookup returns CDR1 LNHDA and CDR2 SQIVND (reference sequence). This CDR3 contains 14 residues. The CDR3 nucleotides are TGTGTCAGTAGGCTTGCAACAGGGGGGACTGAAGCTTTCTTT. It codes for CVSRLATGGTEAFF.

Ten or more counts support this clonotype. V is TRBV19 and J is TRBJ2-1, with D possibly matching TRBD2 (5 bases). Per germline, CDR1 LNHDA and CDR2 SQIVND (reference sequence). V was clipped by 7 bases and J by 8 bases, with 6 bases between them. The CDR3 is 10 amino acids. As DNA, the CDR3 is TGTGCCAGTACCGGGGATGAGCAGTTCTTC. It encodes CASTGDEQFF.

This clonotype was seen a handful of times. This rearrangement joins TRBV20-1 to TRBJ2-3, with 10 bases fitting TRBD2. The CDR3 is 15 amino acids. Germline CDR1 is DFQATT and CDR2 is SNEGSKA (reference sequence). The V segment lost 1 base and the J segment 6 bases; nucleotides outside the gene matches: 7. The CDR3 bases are TGCAGTGCTAGAGGGACTAGCGGACCGCGGGATACGCAGTATTTT. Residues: CSARGTSGPRDTQYF.

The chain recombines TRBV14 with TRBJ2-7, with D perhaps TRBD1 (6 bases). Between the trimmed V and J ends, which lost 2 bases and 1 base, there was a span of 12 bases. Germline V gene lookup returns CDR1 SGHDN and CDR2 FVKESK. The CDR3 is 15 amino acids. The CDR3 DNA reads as TGTGCCAGCAGCCAATTCGGGCAGGGGTCCTACGAGCAGTACTTC. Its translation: CASSQFGQGSYEQYF.

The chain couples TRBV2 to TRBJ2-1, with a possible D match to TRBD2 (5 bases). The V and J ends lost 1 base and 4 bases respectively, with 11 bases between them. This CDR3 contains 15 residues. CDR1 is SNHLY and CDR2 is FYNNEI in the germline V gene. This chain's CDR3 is CASSEDGVSYNEQFF. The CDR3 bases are TGTGCCAGCAGTGAAGACGGGGTTAGTTACAATGAGCAGTTCTTC. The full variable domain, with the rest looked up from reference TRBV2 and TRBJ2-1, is EPEVTQTPSHQVTQMGQEVILRCVPISNHLYFYWYRQILGQKVEFLVSFYNNEISEKSEIFDDQFSVERPDGSNFTLKIRSTKLEDSAMYFCASSEDGVSYNEQFFGPGTRLTVL.

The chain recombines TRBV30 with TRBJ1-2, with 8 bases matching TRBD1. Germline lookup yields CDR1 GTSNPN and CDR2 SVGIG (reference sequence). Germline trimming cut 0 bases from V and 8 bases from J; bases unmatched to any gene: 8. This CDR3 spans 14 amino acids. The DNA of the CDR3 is TGTGCCTGGAGTGTAGTGGGCAGGGGGCACGGCTACACCTTC. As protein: CAWSVVGRGHGYTF. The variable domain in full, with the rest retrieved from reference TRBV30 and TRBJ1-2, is SQTIHQWPATLVQPVGSPLSLECTVEGTSNPNLYWYRQAAGRGLQLLFYSVGIGQISSEVPQNLSASRPQDRQFILSSKKLLLSDSGFYLCAWSVVGRGHGYTFGSGTRLTVV.

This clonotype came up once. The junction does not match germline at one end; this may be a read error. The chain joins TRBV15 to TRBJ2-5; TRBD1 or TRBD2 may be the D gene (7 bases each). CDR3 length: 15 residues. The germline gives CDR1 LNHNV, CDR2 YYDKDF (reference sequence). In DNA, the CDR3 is TGTGCCAGCAGCCCCAGGGGGGGTCGGGTAGAGACCCAGTACTTC. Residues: CASSPRGGRVETQYF.

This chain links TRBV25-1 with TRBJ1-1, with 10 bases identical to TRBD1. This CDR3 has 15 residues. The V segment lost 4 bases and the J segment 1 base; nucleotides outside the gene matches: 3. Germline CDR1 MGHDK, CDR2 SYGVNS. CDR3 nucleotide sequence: TGTGCCAGCAGTGGGACAGGGGGGAGGAACACTGAAGCTTTCTTT. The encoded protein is CASSGTGGRNTEAFF.

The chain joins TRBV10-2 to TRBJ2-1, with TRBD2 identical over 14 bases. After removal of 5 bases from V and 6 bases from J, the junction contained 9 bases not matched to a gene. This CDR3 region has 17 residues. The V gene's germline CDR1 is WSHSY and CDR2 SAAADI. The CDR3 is CASSLTTSGRAGNEQFF. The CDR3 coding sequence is TGCGCCAGCAGTCTAACGACTAGCGGGAGGGCCGGCAATGAGCAGTTCTTC.

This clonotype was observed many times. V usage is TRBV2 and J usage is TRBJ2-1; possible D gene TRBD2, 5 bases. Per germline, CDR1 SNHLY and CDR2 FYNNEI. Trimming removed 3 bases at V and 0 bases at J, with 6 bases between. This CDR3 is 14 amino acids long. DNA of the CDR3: TGTGCCAGCAGTGAGGGGAGCTCCTACAATGAGCAGTTCTTC. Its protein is CASSEGSSYNEQFF. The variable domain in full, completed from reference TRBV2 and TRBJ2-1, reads EPEVTQTPSHQVTQMGQEVILRCVPISNHLYFYWYRQILGQKVEFLVSFYNNEISEKSEIFDDQFSVERPDGSNFTLKIRSTKLEDSAMYFCASSEGSSYNEQFFGPGTRLTVL.

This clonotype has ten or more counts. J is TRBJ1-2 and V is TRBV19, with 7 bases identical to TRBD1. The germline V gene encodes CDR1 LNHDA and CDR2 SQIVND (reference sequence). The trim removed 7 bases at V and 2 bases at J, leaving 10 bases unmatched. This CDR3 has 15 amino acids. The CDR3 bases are TGTGCCAGTAATCCGAGACAGGGAGAGAACTATGGCTACACCTTC. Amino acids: CASNPRQGENYGYTF. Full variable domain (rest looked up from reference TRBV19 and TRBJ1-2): DGGITQSPKYLFRKEGQNVTLSCEQNLNHDAMYWYRQDPGQGLRLIYYSQIVNDFQKGDIAEGYSVSREKKESFPLTVTSAQKNPTAFYLCASNPRQGENYGYTFGSGTRLTVV.

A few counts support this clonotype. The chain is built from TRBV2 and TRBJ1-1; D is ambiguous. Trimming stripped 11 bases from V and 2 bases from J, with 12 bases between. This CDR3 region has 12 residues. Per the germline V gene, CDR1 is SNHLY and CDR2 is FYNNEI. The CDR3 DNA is TGTGCCCAGGAGGGCTCTAACACTGAAGCTTTCTTT. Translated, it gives CAQEGSNTEAFF.

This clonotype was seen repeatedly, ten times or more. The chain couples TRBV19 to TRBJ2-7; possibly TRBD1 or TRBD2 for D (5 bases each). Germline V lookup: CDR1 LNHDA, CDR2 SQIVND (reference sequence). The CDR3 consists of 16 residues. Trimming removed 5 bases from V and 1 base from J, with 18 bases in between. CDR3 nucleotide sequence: TGTGCCAGTAGTGCCCGGGACCAGAAAAATTCCTACGAGCAGTACTTC. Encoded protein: CASSARDQKNSYEQYF.

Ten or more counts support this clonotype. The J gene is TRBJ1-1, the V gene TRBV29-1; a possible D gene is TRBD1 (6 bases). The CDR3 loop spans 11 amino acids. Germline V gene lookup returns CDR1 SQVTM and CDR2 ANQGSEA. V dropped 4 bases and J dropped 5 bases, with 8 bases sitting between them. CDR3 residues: CSVVQGTEAFF. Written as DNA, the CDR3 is TGCAGCGTTGTCCAGGGGACTGAAGCTTTCTTT. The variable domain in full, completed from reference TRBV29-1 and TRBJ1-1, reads SAVISQKPSRDICQRGTSLTIQCQVDSQVTMMFWYRQQPGQSLTLIATANQGSEATYESGFVIDKFPISRPNLTFSTLTVSNMSPEDSSIYLCSVVQGTEAFFGQGTRLTVV.

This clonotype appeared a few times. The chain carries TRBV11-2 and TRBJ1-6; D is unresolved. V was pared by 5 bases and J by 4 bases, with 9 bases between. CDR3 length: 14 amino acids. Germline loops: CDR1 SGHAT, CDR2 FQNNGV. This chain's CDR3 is CASSLSGYNSPLHF. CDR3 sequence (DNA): TGTGCCAGCAGCCTCAGCGGATATAATTCACCCCTCCACTTT.

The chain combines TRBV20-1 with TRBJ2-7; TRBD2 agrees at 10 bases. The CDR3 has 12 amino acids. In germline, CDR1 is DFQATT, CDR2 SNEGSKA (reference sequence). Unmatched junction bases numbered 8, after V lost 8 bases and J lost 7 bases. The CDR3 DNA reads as TGCAGTTTCATAGCGGGGGGTGAGGAGCAGTACTTC. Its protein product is CSFIAGGEEQYF.

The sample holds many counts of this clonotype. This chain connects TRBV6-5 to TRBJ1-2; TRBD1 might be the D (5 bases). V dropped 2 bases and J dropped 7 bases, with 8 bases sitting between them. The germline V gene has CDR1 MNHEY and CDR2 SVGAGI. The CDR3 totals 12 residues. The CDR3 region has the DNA TGTGCCAGCAGTTACCTGGGGGTTGGCTACACCTTC. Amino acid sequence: CASSYLGVGYTF.